This T cell receptor beta chain was captured in a study of blood T cell repertoires in COVID-19. Turning to the study itself: Samples of COVID-19 (acute and convalescent) were obtained from the United States, Italy and Spain.

Using immunoSEQ multiplex PCR, the repertoire was profiled, and TCRdb retains in-frame clones only, with some absent. The sample records fewer than 150,000 clones, just under 90% being singletons. V gave up 0 bases and J gave up 0 bases, with 8 bases separating them. CDR1 is LGHDT, CDR2 YNNKEL, per germline (reference sequence). The CDR3 extends over 15 amino acids. Specimen: peripheral blood. V and J are TRBV3-1 (or the pseudogene TRBV3-2) and TRBJ1-1, with D hard to call. The origin of this receptor is a woman in her thirties or forties with acute or convalescent COVID-19. The CDR3 bases are TGTGCCAGCAGCCAAGATGCAGGAATGAACACTGAAGCTTTCTTT. The encoded protein is CASSQDAGMNTEAFF.